The sequence of this T cell receptor beta chain was determined in a study of type 1 and type 2 diabetes patients. Across the study: Participants included type 1 and type 2 diabetes patients plus nondiabetic controls. Magnetic bead positive selection isolated CD4+ or CD8+ T cells from PBMCs. Whole-study findings and limits: A median of one highly-expanded CD4+ clone, covering 3.9% of reads, occurred in type 2 diabetes.

Note on this clonotype: The antigen is undetermined.

V dropped 1 base and J dropped 5; count of bases not matched to a gene: 8. Germline V CDR1 and CDR2: GTSNPN, SVGIG (reference sequence). CDR3 size: 15 residues. Other autoimmune diseases and infections within the past four weeks excluded donors. Genomic DNA was the PCR template. The TCR beta CDR3 region was amplified using 30 forward and 13 reverse primers. TCRdb independently ran MiXCR on the multiplex PCR reads; one entry per CDR3 protein. The sample has fewer than 300,000 distinct CDR3 sequences, roughly 44% seen once. The source of this sequence is a man younger than 30 with type 2 diabetes. This rearrangement joins TRBV30 to TRBJ2-7; 10 bases line up with TRBD1. The sequenced sample consisted of peripheral blood mononuclear cells (PBMCs). The CDR3 loop is CAWSAGQGVGDEQYF. The CDR3 DNA follows: TGTGCCTGGAGTGCCGGACAGGGGGTAGGTGACGAGCAGTACTTC. Full variable domain (outside the CDR3, taken from reference TRBV30 and TRBJ2-7): SQTIHQWPATLVQPVGSPLSLECTVEGTSNPNLYWYRQAAGRGLQLLFYSVGIGQISSEVPQNLSASRPQDRQFILSSKKLLLSDSGFYLCAWSAGQGVGDEQYFGPGTRLTVT.